This TCR beta chain derives from a study of blood T cells in healthy people across ages (dated by TCRdb to the mid-2010s). Background for the entire study: In model experiments, roughly one uniquely barcoded TCR beta cDNA molecule per two T cells was captured by template switching. Donors of different ages were randomly distributed across sequencing lanes to avoid experimental bias. The donors were divided into four age groups: young (average approximately 17 years), middle-aged (about 39), aged (about 60) and long-lived (about 90). The study analyzed two additional independent replicas of 1 million unique cDNA reads from the same blood draw for two donors, one aged 18 to 30 and one aged 80 or older. To track age-related changes in TCR beta repertoire diversity, the study relied on deep sequencing normalized with unique cDNA molecular identifiers.

The method was 5' RACE. Sequencing instrument: Illumina HiSeq 2500. A second PCR of roughly 7 to 12 cycles was performed with a sample-barcoded 5' primer and a J-beta primer mix. Each TCR beta cDNA molecule received a unique molecular identifier from a template-switch 5' adaptor carrying 12 random nucleotides. Each sample yielded at least 2.5 million CDR3-containing paired-end reads. All of the RNA was converted into first-strand cDNA using the Mint cDNA synthesis kit, with a TRBC-specific oligonucleotide serving as the primer. All cDNA was treated with uracil-DNA glycosylase and then went through a first 18-cycle PCR with the universal primers M1SS and BC2_uni_R. In the source study's methods: For normalization, 1 million high-quality reads, each with a distinct molecular identifier, were randomly selected from each sample. Reads with shared molecular identifiers were discarded instead of being binned into consensus sequences. MiTCR, with a Q25 quality threshold and the strictest error-elimination algorithm, was used for CDR3 identification, clonotype clustering and error correction. A nonparametric unseen species model using Euler transformation provided a lower-bound estimate of total TCR beta diversity. The public reads were reprocessed in TCRdb via fastp at Q25 and MiXCR, keeping in-frame beta chains. Rows are combined by CDR3 protein, so each entry shows the most common genes and DNA. The V and J calls here are based on TCRdb, not the publication. The sample table lists hundreds of thousands of distinct CDR3 sequences, roughly 41% of them with a count of one. The ten largest clonotypes hold 25% to 30% of the sample.

The CDR3 holds 14 amino acids from the cysteine to the phenylalanine. The DNA shown is the 42-base CDR3, in frame from base 1. CDR1 and CDR2, looked up from the germline V gene, are SNHLY and FYNNEI. V was cut back by 4 bases and J by 10 bases, leaving a gap of 14 bases between them. Of note for this clonotype: Its recognized antigen is unknown. No quality values exist for individual bases; no much larger clone is one base distant.

Broad study findings and their caveats: Bulk unsorted PBMC profiling prevented conclusive comparison of naive and antigen-experienced compartments. Because the CMV infection status of the donors was unknown, age-related changes in expanded clonotypes may potentially have been confounded. Observed TCR beta diversity per million T cells fell roughly linearly with age, and a significant reduction was already apparent by age about 38. Compared with the aged group, the long-lived group had more naive CD4+ T cells, fewer expanded clones and increased TCR diversity, a pattern suggesting age selection. The percentage of naive T cells measured by flow cytometry correlated strongly with observed TCR beta diversity. Estimates of total diversity based on one million sequenced T cells were considered lower bounds and underestimates.

Donors were about 36 systemically healthy Caucasian individuals from Russia aged roughly 6 to 100 years. Approximately 9.3 milliliters of peripheral blood were drawn from each donor into EDTA-treated Vacutainer tubes. Ficoll-Paque density-gradient centrifugation was used to isolate PBMCs, with at least 7 million per sample. Total RNA, at least 5 micrograms per sample, was extracted from PBMCs with Trizol reagent. For every donor, flow cytometry on a PBMC aliquot measured the percentage of naive CD45RAhigh/CD27high T cells. The chain joins TRBV2 to TRBJ1-6, and TRBD1 may be the D gene, going by 5 matching bases. Sequencing input: blood. This receptor was taken from a man at least 80 years old in good health. Here the CDR3 is given as CASSGDGLGSPLHF. The DNA sequence is given as TGTGCCAGCAGTGGGGACGGTCTGGGGTCACCCCTCCACTTT.